This T cell receptor (beta chain) was captured by sequencing in a study of T cell responses to AZD1222 COVID-19 vaccine. CDR1 and CDR2 (germline): KGHDR, SFDVKD. This CDR3 is 17 amino acids long. The V gene end was trimmed by 2 bases and the J gene end by 8 bases; junction bases not matched to a gene: 7. Profiled with immunoSEQ multiplex PCR; TCRdb holds only in-frame clones, not every one. The profile covers some 130,000 clones, with roughly 85% appearing a single time and 6.5% to 8.5% taken by the ten largest. This chain connects TRBV24-1 to TRBJ2-2; 13 positions agree with TRBD2. The TCR comes from an adult who received the MenACWY meningococcal vaccine as a control. The specimen comprised peripheral blood, sampled 28 days after the second dose of the MenACWY control vaccine. The CDR3 DNA reads TGTGCCACCAGTGATTCAGGACTAGCGGGAGTTTCTGGGGAGCTGTTTTTT. It is translated as CATSDSGLAGVSGELFF.